These 3 T cell receptor beta chains came from one sample sequenced in a study of response to subunit inactivated influenza vaccine. Each CDR3 protein gets one entry after TCRdb re-called the RT-PCR reads with MiXCR. The sample has roughly 790,000 distinct CDR3 sequences, about 20% seen once. The sequencing used PBMCs from blood, collected roughly 5 days after vaccination. The receptor source for this set is a man aged 45-65 years who received an inactivated influenza vaccine.

This clonotype appeared many times. The V call is TRBV9, the J call TRBJ2-7; possible D gene TRBD1, 5 bases. Germline V gene data show CDR1 as SGDLS and CDR2 as YYNGEE. The CDR3 length is 12 residues. Trimming stripped 4 bases from V and 5 bases from J, with 10 bases between. Written as DNA, the CDR3 is TGTGCCAGCAGCCTGCTAGGGGACGAGCAGTACTTC. This sequence encodes CASSLLGDEQYF.

This clonotype has a handful of counts. This rearrangement joins TRBV4-3 to TRBJ2-2; 10 nucleotides match TRBD2. J was trimmed by 5 bases and V by 0 bases; bases with no gene match: 6. The CDR3 is 17 residues long. Germline values: CDR1 LGHNA, CDR2 YSLEER. CDR3 residues: CASSQDSSGRGTGELFF. CDR3 DNA sequence: TGCGCCAGCAGCCAAGATTCTAGCGGGAGAGGTACCGGGGAGCTGTTTTTT.

The CDR3 protein is CACRQDGANVLTF. Here the CDR3 DNA reads TGTGCCTGCAGGCAGGATGGGGCCAACGTCCTGACTTTC. V usage is TRBV30 and J usage is TRBJ2-6; D is unclear. Germline V lookup: CDR1 GTSNPN, CDR2 SVGIG (reference sequence). The CDR3 totals 13 residues. The ends were cut back, 6 bases at V and 3 bases at J, with 9 bases in the middle.